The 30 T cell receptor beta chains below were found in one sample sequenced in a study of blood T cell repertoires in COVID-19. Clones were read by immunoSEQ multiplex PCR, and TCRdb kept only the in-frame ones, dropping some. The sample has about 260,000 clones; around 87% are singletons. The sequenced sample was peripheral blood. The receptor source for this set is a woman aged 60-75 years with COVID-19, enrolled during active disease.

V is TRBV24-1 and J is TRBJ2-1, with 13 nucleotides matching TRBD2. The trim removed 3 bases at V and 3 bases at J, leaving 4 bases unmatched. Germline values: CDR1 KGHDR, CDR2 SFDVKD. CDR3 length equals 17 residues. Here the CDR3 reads CATSDPGLAGDYNEQFF. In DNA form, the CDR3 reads TGTGCCACCAGTGATCCAGGACTAGCGGGAGACTACAATGAGCAGTTCTTC.

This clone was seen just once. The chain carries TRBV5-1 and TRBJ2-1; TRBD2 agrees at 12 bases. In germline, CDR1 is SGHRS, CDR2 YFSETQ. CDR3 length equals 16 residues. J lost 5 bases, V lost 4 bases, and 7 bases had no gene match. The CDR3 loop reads CASSIGLAGQNNEQFF. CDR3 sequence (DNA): TGCGCCAGCAGCATCGGACTAGCGGGGCAAAACAATGAGCAGTTCTTC. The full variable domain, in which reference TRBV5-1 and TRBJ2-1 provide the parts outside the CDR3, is KAGVTQTPRYLIKTRGQQVTLSCSPISGHRSVSWYQQTPGQGLQFLFEYFSETQRNKGNFPGRFSGRQFSNSRSEMNVSTLELGDSALYLCASSIGLAGQNNEQFFGPGTRLTVL.

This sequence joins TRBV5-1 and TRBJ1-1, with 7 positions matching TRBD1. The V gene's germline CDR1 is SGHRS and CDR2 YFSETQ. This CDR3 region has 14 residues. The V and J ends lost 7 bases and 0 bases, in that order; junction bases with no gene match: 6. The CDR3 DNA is TGCGCCAGCGGATCCGGGACAGTGAACACTGAAGCTTTCTTT. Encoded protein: CASGSGTVNTEAFF. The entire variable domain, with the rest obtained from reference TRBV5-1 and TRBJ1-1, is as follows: KAGVTQTPRYLIKTRGQQVTLSCSPISGHRSVSWYQQTPGQGLQFLFEYFSETQRNKGNFPGRFSGRQFSNSRSEMNVSTLELGDSALYLCASGSGTVNTEAFFGQGTRLTVV.

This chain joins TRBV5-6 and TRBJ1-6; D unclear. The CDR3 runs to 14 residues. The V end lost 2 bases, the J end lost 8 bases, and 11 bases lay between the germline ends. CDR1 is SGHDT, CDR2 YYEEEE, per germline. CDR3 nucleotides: TGTGCCAGCAGCTTACCGATCGGGGATTCACCCCTCCACTTT. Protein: CASSLPIGDSPLHF.

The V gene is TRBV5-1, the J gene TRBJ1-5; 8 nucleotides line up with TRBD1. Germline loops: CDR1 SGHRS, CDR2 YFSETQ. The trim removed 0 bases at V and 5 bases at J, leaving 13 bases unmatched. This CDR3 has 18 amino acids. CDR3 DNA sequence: TGCGCCAGCAGCTTGGGAACCATGGACAGGGAGTTACATCAGCCCCAGCATTTT. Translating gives CASSLGTMDRELHQPQHF.

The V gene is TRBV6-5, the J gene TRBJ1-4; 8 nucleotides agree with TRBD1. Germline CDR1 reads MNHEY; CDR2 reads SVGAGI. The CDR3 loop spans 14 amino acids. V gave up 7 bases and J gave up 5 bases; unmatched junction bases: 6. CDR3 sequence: CASNPTGGNEKLFF. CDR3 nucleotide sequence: TGTGCCAGCAACCCCACAGGGGGAAATGAAAAACTGTTTTTT.

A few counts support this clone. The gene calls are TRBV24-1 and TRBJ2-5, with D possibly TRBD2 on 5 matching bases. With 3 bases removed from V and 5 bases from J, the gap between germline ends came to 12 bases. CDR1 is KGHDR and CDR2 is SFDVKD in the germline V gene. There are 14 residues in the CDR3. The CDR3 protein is CATSDPGVGETQYF. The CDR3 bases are TGTGCCACCAGTGATCCCGGGGTGGGCGAGACCCAGTACTTC.

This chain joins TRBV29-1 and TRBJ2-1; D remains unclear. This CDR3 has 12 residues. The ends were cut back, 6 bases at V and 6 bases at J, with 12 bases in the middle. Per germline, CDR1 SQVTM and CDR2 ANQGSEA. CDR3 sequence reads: CSVGRNSNEQFF. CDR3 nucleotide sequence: TGCAGCGTCGGCCGTAACAGCAATGAGCAGTTCTTC.

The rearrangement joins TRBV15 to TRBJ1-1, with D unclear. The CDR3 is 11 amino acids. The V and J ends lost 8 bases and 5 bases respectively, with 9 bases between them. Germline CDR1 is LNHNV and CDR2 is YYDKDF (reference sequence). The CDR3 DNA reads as TGTGCCACCGCTATGAGAACTGAAGCTTTCTTT. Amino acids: CATAMRTEAFF.

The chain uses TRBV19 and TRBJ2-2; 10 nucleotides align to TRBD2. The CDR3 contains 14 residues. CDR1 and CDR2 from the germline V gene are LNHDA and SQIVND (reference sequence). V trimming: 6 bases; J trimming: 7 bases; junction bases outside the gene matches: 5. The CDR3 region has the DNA TGTGCCAGTAGGTCTAGCGGGAGCGGCGGGGAGCTGTTTTTT. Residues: CASRSSGSGGELFF.

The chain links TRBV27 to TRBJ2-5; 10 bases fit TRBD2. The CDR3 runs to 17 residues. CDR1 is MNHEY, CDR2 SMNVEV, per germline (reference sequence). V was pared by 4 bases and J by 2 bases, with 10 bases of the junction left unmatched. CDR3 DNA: TGTGCCAGCAGTTCGCTTTCTAGCGGGAGATCACAAGAGACCCAGTACTTC. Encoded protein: CASSSLSSGRSQETQYF.

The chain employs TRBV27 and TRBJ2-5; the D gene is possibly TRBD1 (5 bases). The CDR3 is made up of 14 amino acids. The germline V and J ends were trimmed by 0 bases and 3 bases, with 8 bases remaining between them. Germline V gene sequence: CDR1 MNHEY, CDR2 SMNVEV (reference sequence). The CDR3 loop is CASSLSGVEETQYF. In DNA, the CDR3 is TGTGCCAGCAGTTTATCAGGGGTGGAAGAGACCCAGTACTTC.

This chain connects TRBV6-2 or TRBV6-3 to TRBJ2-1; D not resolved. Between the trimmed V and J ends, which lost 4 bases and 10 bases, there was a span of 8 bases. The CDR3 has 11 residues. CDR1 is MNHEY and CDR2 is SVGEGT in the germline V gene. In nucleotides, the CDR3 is TGTGCCAGCAGTTCTAGTCCCGAGCAGTTCTTC. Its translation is CASSSSPEQFF.

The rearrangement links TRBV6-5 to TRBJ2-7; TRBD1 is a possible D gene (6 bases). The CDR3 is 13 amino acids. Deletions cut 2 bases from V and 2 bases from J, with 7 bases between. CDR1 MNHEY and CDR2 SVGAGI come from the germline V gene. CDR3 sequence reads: CASSYDRTYEQYF. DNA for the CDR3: TGTGCCAGCAGTTACGACAGGACCTACGAGCAGTACTTC.

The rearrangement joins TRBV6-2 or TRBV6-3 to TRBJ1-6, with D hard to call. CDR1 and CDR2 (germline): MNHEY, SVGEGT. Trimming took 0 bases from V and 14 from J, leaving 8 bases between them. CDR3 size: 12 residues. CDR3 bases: TGTGCCAGCAGTTACTCGTATTATGCCCTCCACTTT. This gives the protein CASSYSYYALHF.

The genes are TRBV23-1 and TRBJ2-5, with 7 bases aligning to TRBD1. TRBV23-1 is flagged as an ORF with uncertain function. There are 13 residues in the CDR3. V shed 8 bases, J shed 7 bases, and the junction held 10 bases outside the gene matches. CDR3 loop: CASPDRSRGTQYF. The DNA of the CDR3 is TGCGCCAGCCCGGACAGGTCGAGGGGGACCCAGTACTTC.

The CDR3 region has the DNA TGTGCCATCAGCCCCAGGGACTCCTACGAGCAGTACTTC. It codes for CAISPRDSYEQYF. V and J are TRBV10-3 and TRBJ2-7; possibly TRBD1 for D (5 bases). The length of the CDR3 is 13 residues. The germline gives CDR1 ENHRY, CDR2 SYGVKD. Trimming pared 6 bases from V and 0 bases from J, leaving 9 bases between.

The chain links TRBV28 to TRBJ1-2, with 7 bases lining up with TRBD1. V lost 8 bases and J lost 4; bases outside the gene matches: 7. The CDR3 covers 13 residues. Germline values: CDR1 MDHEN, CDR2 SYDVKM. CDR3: CASATGAGYGYTF. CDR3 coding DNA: TGTGCCAGCGCCACAGGGGCGGGCTATGGCTACACCTTC.

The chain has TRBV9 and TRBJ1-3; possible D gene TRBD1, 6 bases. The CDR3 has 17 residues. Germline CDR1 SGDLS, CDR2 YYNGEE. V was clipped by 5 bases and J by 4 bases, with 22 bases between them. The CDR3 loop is CASSPAGGRHSGNTIYF. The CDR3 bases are TGTGCCAGCAGTCCTGCGGGGGGGCGCCACTCGGGAAACACCATATATTTT.

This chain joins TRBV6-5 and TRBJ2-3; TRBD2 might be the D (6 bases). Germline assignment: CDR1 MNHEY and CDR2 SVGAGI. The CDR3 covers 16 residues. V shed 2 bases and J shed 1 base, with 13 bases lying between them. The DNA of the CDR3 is TGTGCCAGCAGTTACATGGCGGGAATAGGCACAGATACGCAGTATTTT. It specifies CASSYMAGIGTDTQYF.

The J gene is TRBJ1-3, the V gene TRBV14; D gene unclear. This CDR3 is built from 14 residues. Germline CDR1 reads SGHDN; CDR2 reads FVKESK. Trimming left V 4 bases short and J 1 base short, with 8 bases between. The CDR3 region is CASSPSLSGNTIYF. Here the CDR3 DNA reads TGTGCCAGCAGCCCCTCCCTATCTGGAAACACCATATATTTT.

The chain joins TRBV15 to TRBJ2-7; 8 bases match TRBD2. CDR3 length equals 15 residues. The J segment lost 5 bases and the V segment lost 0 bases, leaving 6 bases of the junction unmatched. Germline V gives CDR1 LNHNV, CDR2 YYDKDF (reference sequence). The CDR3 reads CATSRDWTSQDEQYF. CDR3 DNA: TGTGCCACCAGCAGAGATTGGACTAGCCAGGACGAGCAGTACTTC.

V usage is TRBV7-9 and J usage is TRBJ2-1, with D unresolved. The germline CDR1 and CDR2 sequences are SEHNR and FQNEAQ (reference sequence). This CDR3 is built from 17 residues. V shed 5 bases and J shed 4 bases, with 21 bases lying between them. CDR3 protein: CASSRNSGGVGYNEQFF. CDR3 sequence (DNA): TGTGCCAGCAGCCGAAATAGTGGCGGCGTTGGGTACAATGAGCAGTTCTTC. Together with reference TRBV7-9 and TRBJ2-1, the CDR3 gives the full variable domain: DTGVSQNPRHKITKRGQNVTFRCDPISEHNRLYWYRQTLGQGPEFLTYFQNEAQLEKSRLLSDRFSAERPKGSFSTLEIQRTEQGDSAMYLCASSRNSGGVGYNEQFFGPGTRLTVL.

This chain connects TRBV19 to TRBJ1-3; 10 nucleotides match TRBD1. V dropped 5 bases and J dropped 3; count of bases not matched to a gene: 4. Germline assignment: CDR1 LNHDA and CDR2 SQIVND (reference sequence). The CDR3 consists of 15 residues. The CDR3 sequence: CASSATGGHGNTIYF. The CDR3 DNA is TGTGCCAGTAGTGCGACAGGGGGCCATGGAAACACCATATATTTT.

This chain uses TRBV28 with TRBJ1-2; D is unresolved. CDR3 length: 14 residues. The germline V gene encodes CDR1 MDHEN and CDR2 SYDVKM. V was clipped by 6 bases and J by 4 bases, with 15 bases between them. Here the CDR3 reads CASSPWAETYGYTF. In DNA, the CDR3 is TGTGCCAGCAGCCCCTGGGCAGAAACCTATGGCTACACCTTC.

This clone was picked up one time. CDR3: CAEGGYEQYF. The CDR3 coding sequence is TGTGCCGAAGGGGGCTACGAGCAGTACTTC. The chain employs TRBV28 and TRBJ2-7; TRBD1 is a possible D gene (6 bases). The CDR3 length is 10 residues. V lost 11 bases to trimming and J lost 3 bases, with 8 bases between them. From germline, CDR1 is MDHEN and CDR2 SYDVKM.

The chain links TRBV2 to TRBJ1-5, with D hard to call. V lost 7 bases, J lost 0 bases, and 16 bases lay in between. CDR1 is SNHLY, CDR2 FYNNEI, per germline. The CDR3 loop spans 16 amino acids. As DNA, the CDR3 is TGTGCCAGCAACGTTCTCAGAAGTTATAGCAATCAGCCCCAGCATTTT. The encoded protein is CASNVLRSYSNQPQHF.

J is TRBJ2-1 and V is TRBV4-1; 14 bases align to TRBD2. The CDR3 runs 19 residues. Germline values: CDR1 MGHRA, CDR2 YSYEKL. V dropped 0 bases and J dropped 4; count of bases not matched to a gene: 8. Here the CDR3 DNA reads TGCGCCAGCAGCCAAGATACGACTAGCGGGAGGGCCAGGTACAATGAGCAGTTCTTC. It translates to CASSQDTTSGRARYNEQFF.

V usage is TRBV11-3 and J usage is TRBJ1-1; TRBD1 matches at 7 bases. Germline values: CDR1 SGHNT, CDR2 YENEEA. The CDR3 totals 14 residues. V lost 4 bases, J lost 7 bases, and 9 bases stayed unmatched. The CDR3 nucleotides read TGTGCCAGCAGCTCGCAAAGCCGGGACAGTGAAGCTTTCTTT. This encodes CASSSQSRDSEAFF.

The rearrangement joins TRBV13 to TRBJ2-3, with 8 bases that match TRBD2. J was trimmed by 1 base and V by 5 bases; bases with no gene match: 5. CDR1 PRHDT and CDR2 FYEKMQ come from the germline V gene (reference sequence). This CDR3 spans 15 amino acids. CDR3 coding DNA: TGTGCCAGCAGCCCGGGAGCGGGAGGCACAGATACGCAGTATTTT. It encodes CASSPGAGGTDTQYF. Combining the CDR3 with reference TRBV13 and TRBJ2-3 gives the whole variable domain AAGVIQSPRHLIKEKRETATLKCYPIPRHDTVYWYQQGPGQDPQFLISFYEKMQSDKGSIPDRFSAQQFSDYHSELNMSSLELGDSALYFCASSPGAGGTDTQYFGPGTRLTVL.